A single T cell receptor beta chain is shown here with its context. Its recognized antigen is unknown. Base qualities are missing; no much larger clone stands one base away. These data belong to a study of cytomegalovirus exposure and HLA in healthy donors (dated by TCRdb to 2017 to 2019). About the study as a whole: An earlier analysis of some 550 of the donors reported approximately 290 Gb of sequence data and around 110 million unique TCR beta sequences from 150 million to 200 million T cells. Alongside the repertoire data, information on donor age, sex, ethnicity and CMV serostatus was compiled. Genome-wide SNP genotypes for about 60% of the roughly 670 donors were used in a later genetic analysis, which treated that subset as a discovery cohort. Both class I and class II loci were covered by HLA typing, at four-digit resolution. A separate validation cohort of some 130 different subjects was used in addition to the roughly 640-subject first cohort. In the later analysis, no new phenotypic data were used to find candidate immune exposures; instead, reliance was placed on TCR beta sequences and their occurrence across donors. A later analysis re-examined previously published TCR beta repertoires from just over 650 donors and added high-resolution HLA genotyping to investigate patterns of TCR occurrence. Because of strong linkage in the cohort, roughly five DR-DQ haplotypes were treated as single units for association and clustering. Across some 400 genotyped donors of the cohort, an average of roughly 200,000 unique TCR beta nucleotide sequences per donor were sequenced, and approximately 17% of those sequences were non-productive. All discovery cohort repertoires had been generated on a single sequencing platform. The T cell repertoires of 666 subjects were profiled by immunosequencing and related to cytomegalovirus serostatus. Typing coverage varied by locus: roughly 620-630 donors for A, B, C, DRB1 and DQB1; under 550 for DQA1; about 600 for DPA1; approximately 450 for DPB1. To decide whether each TCR beta V gene segment behaved as functional or pseudogenic, an earlier analysis of some 540 of the donors relied on high-throughput TCR beta sequencing. Roughly 300 gigabases of sequencing data and approximately 93 million unique TCR sequences were included in an early release covering roughly 600 HLA-typed donors. The study was designed to test whether signatures of past pathogen exposure could be identified by cataloging public T cell receptors. High-throughput TCR immunosequencing, statistical association of individual TCRs with disease status, and machine learning were combined to predict cytomegalovirus infection status. The genetic ancestry cluster associated with self-reported Caucasian donors included 81% of the roughly 400 genotyped donors.

Receptor libraries were prepared by the immunoSEQ multiplex PCR assay. For the multiplex PCR, a mixture combining 60 forward primers for TCR Vbeta segments and 13 reverse primers for TCR Jbeta segments was used. The CDR3 region of rearranged TCR beta genes was amplified from genomic DNA by a multiplex PCR assay. The amplified TCR beta libraries were sequenced on the Illumina HiSeq System as 87-base-pair reads. In the authors' own workflow: In a later analysis, 80 million or so unique TCR beta chains were counted across the roughly 700 repertoires, and roughly 10 million of these chains were shared by at least two donors. To remove PCR and sequencing errors, raw reads were error-corrected and collapsed into unique sequences using a nearest-neighbor algorithm that merged closely related sequences. V, D and J gene segments were assigned by aligning CDR3 sequences to IMGT reference sequences. For a sequence to be retained, a match of at least six nucleotides to both a V gene segment and a J gene segment was required. Rearrangements were called productive when the CDR3 lacked stop codons and stayed in frame with V and J; all others were non-productive. Following IMGT convention, CDR3 was defined as the stretch from the second conserved V-encoded cysteine up to the conserved J-encoded phenylalanine. The earlier analysis of 500 to 750 of the donors excluded any sequence lacking an unambiguous match to a single V gene segment. In an earlier analysis of a few hundred of the donors, a V segment was called functional when productive rearrangements were above 56.7%, and segregating when the standard deviation between donors exceeded 5%. A statistical classification framework was developed to diagnose cytomegalovirus status using the catalog of TCR beta chain sequences. V and J gene assignment, in a later analysis, came from comparing TCR nucleotide sequences with IMGT/GENE-DB human TR gene sequences. Using the TCRdist pipeline, a later analysis assigned CDR3 sequences along with most-parsimonious VDJ recombination scenarios. In a later analysis, every TCR beta chain was defined by the combination of its CDR3 amino acid sequence and its V-gene family, and reads without a unique V-gene family were dropped. To address suspected cross-contamination and a sequencing artifact, a later analysis removed approximately 600 highly shared, low-generation-probability nucleotide sequences. A later analysis calculated a clonal expansion index for each public chain from normalized within-repertoire ranks of inferred template counts. Generation probabilities in a later analysis came from a VDJ recombination model fitted to out-of-frame rearrangements, and those results were checked against IGoR. In a later analysis, hypergeometric tests were used to score TCR-TCR, TCR-HLA and TCR-CMV co-occurrence, with a repertoire-size bias correction applied to TCR pairs. False discovery rates were estimated in a later analysis by permuting HLA or CMV assignments 20 times. In a later analysis, co-occurring TCRs were grouped using DBSCAN, with TCRdist sequence similarity added in when clustering inside HLA-allele-positive subsets. For co-occurrence clustering, repertoires with fewer than 30,000 or more than 120,000 public chains were excluded, along with a handful of repertoires with anomalous nucleotide sharing. Not all clones reach the TCRdb copy of this immuneACCESS table, which keeps in-frame sequences only. Checked studies attribute under half of the gap to unresolved V genes and leave the rest unexplained. D and trimming were read from the DNA, whereas the V and J calls and clone size are those reported in that table. For this sample the table gives under 120,000 clones, of which 50% to 70% were detected only once. The ten largest clones capture 3% to 4.5% of the sample.

The cohort comprised 666 healthy bone marrow donors. At the time of sampling, every cohort member was nominally healthy, though immune exposures that went unrecorded were likely present. The donor tested CMV seropositive, placing the donor among the 290 or so seropositive members of the cohort. Every donor gave a peripheral blood sample, and the peripheral blood mononuclear cells from that sample were used for TCR beta sequencing. The Qiagen DNeasy Blood Extraction Kit was used to extract genomic DNA from the blood cell samples. What the research found in general, with its limitations: Because the 87-base-pair reads could not distinguish some IMGT-functional V segments, including TRBV6-2 and TRBV6-3, those segments were excluded. According to the authors, the approach could potentially be generalized to other disease states and immunological phenotypes. In a later analysis, 16,951 TCR beta sequences were associated with specific HLA alleles at a false discovery rate of 0.05. Immune exposure information for the cohort was limited to CMV serostatus. In a later analysis, most CMV-associated TCR beta chains were found to appear HLA-restricted, with HLA associations seemingly driven largely by CMV exposure. Strong co-occurrence of HLA alleles, especially DR and DQ, made assigning TCR associations to individual alleles difficult. In a later analysis, several top co-occurrence clusters were reported to appear linked to parvovirus B19, influenza, CMV and Epstein-Barr virus. Because counts were too low, about 18 rarely observed V segments, including chromosome 9 orphons, were excluded from the earlier analysis of 587 of the donors. A further reported finding was that TCR beta sequences accurately predicted the HLA-A and HLA-B alleles for most subjects in the first cohort. A later genetic analysis reported fewer N-insertions in productive TCRs among donors in an Asian-associated ancestry cluster than the roughly 620-donor mean. In a later analysis, the rate of TCR association differed among HLA loci, with DRB1 alleles having the most associated TCRs and HLA-C alleles having the fewest. In both the original and validation cohorts, the classifier was reported to diagnose cytomegalovirus status with high specificity and sensitivity. The sequencing pipeline was judged likely to have produced a cluster of highly shared sequence variants as a technical artifact. In vitro tests confirmed that a few of the cytomegalovirus-associated TCR beta chains recognize cytomegalovirus antigens. A later genetic analysis associated a missense DCLRE1C variant with V-gene and J-gene trimming of TCR beta chains, and an independent cohort replicated the association. In this cohort, only TCR beta chains were sequenced, and detectable features were limited by the absence of alpha or paired-chain data. Most TCR sequences were seen in very few donors, while some public TCRs were found in many individuals. The study gave a list of roughly 150 TCR beta chains associated with cytomegalovirus. An earlier analysis of several hundred of the donors showed that most TCR beta V segments appeared in productive rearrangements either about 87% or about 30% of the time, which broadly matched IMGT annotations. Because HLA typing was unavailable for some donors at each locus, only the typed subset was used in association tests. Linkage disequilibrium might explain the correlated functional status among segregating V segments, but an unknown experimental factor could not be ruled out. Compared with equally common non-associated chains, HLA-associated TCR beta chains in a later analysis were more clonally expanded and had lower generation probabilities. The presence/absence analyses assumed that sequencing depth was roughly uniform across donors, and that assumption may not be true.

There are 16 amino acids in the CDR3, from cysteine to phenylalanine inclusive. Only CDR3 DNA remains: 48 bases, in frame from the first base. Germline trimming: 4 bases from V, 5 bases from J; junction bases outside gene matches: 9. The germline V gene specifies SNHLY as CDR1 and FYNNEI as CDR2. Sequenced: PBMCs. Here the chain combines TRBV2 and TRBJ2-5; 11 junctional bases match TRBD2. The source is a man aged 25-45 years in good health and CMV-seropositive. CDR3 region: CASSVGSGGAWETQYF. The sequence in DNA is TGTGCCAGCAGTGTGGGTAGCGGGGGGGCCTGGGAGACCCAGTACTTC.